Below, 10 T cell receptor beta chains from the same sample are listed, as sequenced in a study of cytomegalovirus exposure and HLA in healthy donors. Vbeta (60) and Jbeta (13) primers were used in the PCR. The data were produced by immunoSEQ multiplex PCR, yet TCRdb's version contains in-frame clones alone and is incomplete. The sample includes 200,000 to 250,000 clones, over 65% of them seen just once. What was sequenced was PBMCs. Every receptor here comes from a woman aged 55-75 years in good health and CMV-seropositive.

The chain is built from TRBV27 and TRBJ2-2, with a possible D match to TRBD1 (6 bases). The germline V and J ends were trimmed by 10 bases and 1 base, with 13 bases remaining between them. Germline V gene data show CDR1 as MNHEY and CDR2 as SMNVEV (reference sequence). The CDR3 runs 14 residues. The CDR3 here is CATSRTVNTGELFF. DNA for the CDR3: TGTGCCACCTCAAGGACAGTGAACACCGGGGAGCTGTTTTTT.

This rearrangement joins TRBV9 to TRBJ1-6; 7 bases agree with TRBD1. The germline V gene has CDR1 SGDLS and CDR2 YYNGEE. With V trimmed by 2 bases and J by 10 bases, 6 bases remained unmatched. The CDR3 has 14 residues. The CDR3 spells CASSVGQAGSPLHF. The CDR3 DNA reads as TGTGCCAGCAGCGTCGGACAGGCGGGATCACCCCTCCACTTT.

The J gene is TRBJ2-7, the V gene TRBV6-6, with TRBD2 matching over 9 bases. The CDR3 covers 14 residues. Germline values: CDR1 MNHNY, CDR2 SVGAGI (reference sequence). Germline trimming cut 2 bases from V and 3 bases from J; bases unmatched to any gene: 2. The CDR3 loop is CASSYASGIYEQYF. Here the CDR3 DNA reads TGTGCCAGCAGTTACGCTAGCGGGATCTACGAGCAGTACTTC.

This clone is a singleton in its sample. V gene TRBV6-1 combines with J gene TRBJ1-3; the match to TRBD1 covers 7 bases. V dropped 5 bases and J dropped 2; count of bases not matched to a gene: 6. CDR1 and CDR2 (germline): MNHNS, SASEGT. The CDR3 spans 15 residues. Here the CDR3 reads CASSSATGPGNTIYF. CDR3 DNA sequence: TGTGCCAGCAGTTCCGCGACAGGGCCTGGAAACACCATATATTTT.

The chain couples TRBV19 to TRBJ1-5; D perhaps matches TRBD1 (6 bases). V was trimmed by 6 bases and J by 5 bases, leaving 20 bases between them. The CDR3 totals 16 residues. Germline V gives CDR1 LNHDA, CDR2 SQIVND (reference sequence). CDR3 nucleotide sequence: TGTGCCAGTAGAAAGGGACGTACGGGGGGGCATCAGCCCCAGCATTTT. Its translation: CASRKGRTGGHQPQHF.

The genes are TRBV9 and TRBJ1-5; the match to TRBD1 covers 7 bases. Looked up from germline, CDR1 is SGDLS and CDR2 is YYNGEE. This CDR3 is 15 amino acids long. V gave up 4 bases and J gave up 0 bases; unmatched junction bases: 4. The CDR3 protein is CASSLTGHSNQPQHF. DNA for the CDR3: TGTGCCAGCAGCTTGACAGGGCATAGCAATCAGCCCCAGCATTTT.

This chain connects TRBV5-1 to TRBJ2-5, with 13 bases aligning to TRBD2. The CDR3 loop spans 15 amino acids. Germline trimming cut 4 bases from V and 5 bases from J; bases unmatched to any gene: 5. Germline V gene data show CDR1 as SGHRS and CDR2 as YFSETQ. Here the CDR3 DNA reads TGCGCCAGCAGCCGCGGACTAGCGGGAGAGGAGACCCAGTACTTC. This codes for CASSRGLAGEETQYF.

The chain employs TRBV19 and TRBJ1-1; D perhaps matches TRBD1 (5 bases). Germline-derived CDR1 and CDR2 are LNHDA and SQIVND (reference sequence). This CDR3 contains 15 residues. The germline V and J ends were trimmed by 6 bases and 7 bases, with 21 bases remaining between them. The CDR3 DNA is TGTGCCAGTAGGAATTATAGGCTTTTGGGGGGTGAAGCTTTCTTT. This translates into CASRNYRLLGGEAFF. The complete variable domain, with remaining parts taken from reference TRBV19 and TRBJ1-1, reads DGGITQSPKYLFRKEGQNVTLSCEQNLNHDAMYWYRQDPGQGLRLIYYSQIVNDFQKGDIAEGYSVSREKKESFPLTVTSAQKNPTAFYLCASRNYRLLGGEAFFGQGTRLTVV.

The chain is built from TRBV18 and TRBJ2-7; TRBD1 agrees at 8 bases. With V trimmed by 6 bases and J by 4 bases, 11 bases remained unmatched. This CDR3 has 15 residues. Germline CDR1 is KGHSH and CDR2 is LQKENI. The CDR3 nucleotides read TGTGCCAGCTCTCTCAGGCAGGGGGCTAGGTACGAGCAGTACTTC. Amino acid sequence: CASSLRQGARYEQYF.

Here the CDR3 reads CAVAGGLTDTQYF. The CDR3 DNA is TGTGCCGTTGCGGGGGGGCTAACAGATACGCAGTATTTT. V gene TRBV10-3 combines with J gene TRBJ2-3; TRBD2 matches at 9 bases. The CDR3 contains 13 residues. Germline CDR1 and CDR2: ENHRY and SYGVKD. Trimming removed 11 bases from V and 3 bases from J; junction bases left unmatched: 6.